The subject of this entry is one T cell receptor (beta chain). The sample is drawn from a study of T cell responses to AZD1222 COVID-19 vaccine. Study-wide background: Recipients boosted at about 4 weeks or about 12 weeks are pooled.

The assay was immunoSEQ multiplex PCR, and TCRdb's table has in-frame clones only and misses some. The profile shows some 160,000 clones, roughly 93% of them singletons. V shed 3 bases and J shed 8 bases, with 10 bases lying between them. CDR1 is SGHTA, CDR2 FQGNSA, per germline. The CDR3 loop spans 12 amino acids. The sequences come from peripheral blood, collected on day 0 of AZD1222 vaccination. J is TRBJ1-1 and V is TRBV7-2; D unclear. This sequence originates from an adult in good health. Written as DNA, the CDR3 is TGTGCCAGCAGCTTGGGTTCCCCCGAAGCTTTCTTT. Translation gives CASSLGSPEAFF. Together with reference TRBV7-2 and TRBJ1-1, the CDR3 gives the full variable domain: GAGVSQSPSNKVTEKGKDVELRCDPISGHTALYWYRQSLGQGLEFLIYFQGNSAPDKSGLPSDRFSAERTGGSVSTLTIQRTQQEDSAVYLCASSLGSPEAFFGQGTRLTVV.